Presented here are 22 T cell receptor beta chains from one specimen sequenced in a study of blood T cell repertoires in COVID-19. Produced via immunoSEQ multiplex PCR; TCRdb's table is partial and in-frame only. The sample holds 200,000 to 250,000 clones; more than 85% are singletons and the top ten take roughly 3.7%. Sequencing was performed on PBMCs or T cells enriched from blood (not recorded which). The receptors were sampled from a woman in her 30s who had recovered from COVID-19.

The chain combines TRBV19 with TRBJ1-1, with no clear D. This CDR3 spans 14 amino acids. V was clipped by 3 bases and J by 2 bases, with 10 bases between them. In germline, CDR1 is LNHDA, CDR2 SQIVND (reference sequence). The CDR3: CASSMVRLNTEAFF. The CDR3, as DNA: TGTGCCAGTAGTATGGTCAGACTAAACACTGAAGCTTTCTTT. The entire variable domain, with the rest obtained from reference TRBV19 and TRBJ1-1, is as follows: DGGITQSPKYLFRKEGQNVTLSCEQNLNHDAMYWYRQDPGQGLRLIYYSQIVNDFQKGDIAEGYSVSREKKESFPLTVTSAQKNPTAFYLCASSMVRLNTEAFFGQGTRLTVV.

The chain recombines TRBV28 with TRBJ2-6; 7 bases are shared with TRBD2. CDR1 is MDHEN, CDR2 SYDVKM, per germline. J was trimmed by 0 bases and V by 8 bases; bases with no gene match: 10. The CDR3 contains 17 residues. DNA of the CDR3: TGTGCCAGCGGAACGTTGGGGGGGATCTCTGGGGCCAACGTCCTGACTTTC. It translates to CASGTLGGISGANVLTF.

As concerns this clone: Within the sample, other DNA sequences also encode this same CDR3. The rearrangement links TRBV28 to TRBJ2-3; 9 bases are a match to TRBD1. The CDR3 contains 14 residues. J lost 1 base, V lost 6 bases, and 2 bases had no gene match. Germline CDR1 MDHEN, CDR2 SYDVKM. This CDR3 reads CASSRDRGTDTQYF. In DNA, the CDR3 is TGTGCCAGCAGCCGGGACAGGGGCACAGATACGCAGTATTTT.

This chain uses TRBV27 with TRBJ2-3; tentatively, D is TRBD1 (5 bases). Germline V gene lookup returns CDR1 MNHEY and CDR2 SMNVEV (reference sequence). V was shortened by 4 bases and J by 5 bases, with 10 bases between the two germline ends. The CDR3 covers 13 residues. CDR3 sequence (DNA): TGTGCCAGCAGTTGGGCAGGGCAAGATACGCAGTATTTT. Its translation is CASSWAGQDTQYF.

The rearrangement joins TRBV7-9 to TRBJ2-1; 12 bases match TRBD2. Unmatched junction bases numbered 16, after V lost 10 bases and J lost 6 bases. The CDR3 length is 17 residues. Germline V lookup: CDR1 SEHNR, CDR2 FQNEAQ (reference sequence). The CDR3: CATSTSGSFRRANEQFF. In DNA, the CDR3 is TGTGCCACGTCGACTAGCGGGAGCTTCCGACGGGCCAATGAGCAGTTCTTC.

The chain uses TRBV6-5 and TRBJ1-5; D call uncertain. This CDR3 comprises 13 residues. V dropped 5 bases and J dropped 7 bases, with 12 bases sitting between them. CDR1 and CDR2 (germline): MNHEY, SVGAGI. CDR3 DNA sequence: TGTGCCAGCAGTCCCGGGGTCGGGCAGCCCCAGCATTTT. Its translation: CASSPGVGQPQHF.

V usage is TRBV28 and J usage is TRBJ2-6; a weak D match, TRBD1 (6 bases). From germline, CDR1 is MDHEN and CDR2 SYDVKM. The V end lost 0 bases, the J end lost 4 bases, and 25 bases lay between the germline ends. This CDR3 has 21 residues. For the CDR3, the DNA is TGTGCCAGCAGTTTATGGCTCCCGGGAAGGGGGATCGTAACGGGGGCCAACGTCCTGACTTTC. Translation gives CASSLWLPGRGIVTGANVLTF.

The chain combines TRBV4-2 with TRBJ1-1, with 8 positions matching TRBD1. This CDR3 has 15 amino acids. With V trimmed by 1 base and J by 7 bases, 8 bases remained unmatched. Germline V gene lookup returns CDR1 LGHNA and CDR2 YNFKEQ. In DNA, the CDR3 is TGTGCCAGCAGCCAAGTTCAGGGGGCTTTAGGTGAAGCTTTCTTT. Protein sequence: CASSQVQGALGEAFF.

The rearrangement joins TRBV19 to TRBJ1-6; 7 bases agree with TRBD1. The length of the CDR3 is 15 residues. The trim removed 10 bases at V and 4 bases at J, leaving 10 bases unmatched. Germline values: CDR1 LNHDA, CDR2 SQIVND (reference sequence). The CDR3 DNA reads as TGTGCCACCCGGACAGGCGAAACTTATAATTCACCCCTCCACTTT. Its protein product is CATRTGETYNSPLHF.

The chain couples TRBV6-5 to TRBJ1-2; no reliable D call. Germline CDR1 is MNHEY and CDR2 is SVGAGI. This CDR3 region has 14 residues. V was shortened by 1 base and J by 4 bases, with 10 bases between the two germline ends. The CDR3 nucleotides are TGTGCCAGCAGTTACTTTGGCAGAAGCTATGGCTACACCTTC. It codes for CASSYFGRSYGYTF.

V usage is TRBV6-5 and J usage is TRBJ1-1, with 8 nucleotides matching TRBD1. The CDR3 sequence is 16 residues long. Germline-derived CDR1 and CDR2 are MNHEY and SVGAGI. V shed 4 bases and J 7 bases; nucleotides not matched to a gene: 14. The DNA of the CDR3 is TGTGCCAGCAGTTTCGGGGGGAGCAGGGGGCGGGTTGAAGCTTTCTTT. Protein sequence: CASSFGGSRGRVEAFF.

This CDR3 reads CASSSKQVHGYTF. The CDR3, as DNA: TGTGCCAGCAGCTCAAAGCAAGTCCATGGCTACACCTTC. This chain uses TRBV7-2 with TRBJ1-2; the D is unclear. The length of the CDR3 is 13 residues. CDR1 and CDR2 from the germline V gene are SGHTA and FQGNSA. The V end was cut by 4 bases, the J end by 6 bases, with 12 bases between.

Only one count was recorded for this clone. This chain links TRBV9 with TRBJ2-2; no clear D gene. V lost 3 bases to trimming and J lost 4 bases, with 7 bases between them. The length of the CDR3 is 13 residues. Germline V CDR1 and CDR2: SGDLS, YYNGEE. The CDR3 region has the DNA TGTGCCAGCAGCGCGGTGGTCACCGGGGAGCTGTTTTTT. This translates into CASSAVVTGELFF.

The gene calls are TRBV7-2 and TRBJ1-6, with 7 bases identical to TRBD1. CDR3 size: 16 residues. J was trimmed by 8 bases and V by 1 base; bases with no gene match: 8. Germline CDR1 is SGHTA and CDR2 is FQGNSA. In nucleotides, the CDR3 is TGTGCCAGCAGCTTAGATAGCAGGGGGTTGGATTCACCCCTCCACTTT. Its protein is CASSLDSRGLDSPLHF.

The chain recombines TRBV4-3 with TRBJ1-5; D is unclear. The germline V gene encodes CDR1 LGHNA and CDR2 YSLEER. Trimming shortened V by 0 bases and J by 0 bases, and 6 bases separated the two germline ends. The CDR3 covers 15 residues. The CDR3 bases are TGCGCCAGCAGCCAAGATTGGAGTAGCAATCAGCCCCAGCATTTT. This translates into CASSQDWSSNQPQHF.

The chain carries TRBV10-3 and TRBJ2-5, with 7 positions matching TRBD2. The V segment lost 0 bases and the J segment 4 bases; nucleotides outside the gene matches: 8. CDR1 and CDR2 from the germline V gene are ENHRY and SYGVKD. The CDR3 has 16 residues. DNA of the CDR3: TGTGCCATCAGTGAGTCGGGGACGTCGGGAGGAGAGACCCAGTACTTC. It translates to CAISESGTSGGETQYF.

The chain uses TRBV3-1 (or the pseudogene TRBV3-2) and TRBJ2-7; D call uncertain. The V gene's germline CDR1 is LGHDT and CDR2 YNNKEL (reference sequence). The ends were cut back, 3 bases at V and 0 bases at J, with 9 bases in the middle. The CDR3 extends over 14 amino acids. The CDR3 protein is CASSHTSNSYEQYF. In nucleotides, the CDR3 is TGTGCCAGCAGCCATACGAGCAACTCCTACGAGCAGTACTTC.

This chain joins TRBV27 and TRBJ1-2; 9 nucleotides align to TRBD1. Losses at the gene ends were 2 bases for V and 6 bases for J; bases not matched to a gene: 4. This CDR3 comprises 14 residues. The V gene's germline CDR1 is MNHEY and CDR2 SMNVEV (reference sequence). The CDR3 DNA sequence: TGTGCCAGCAGTTTAACAGGGGGCCGCGATGGCTACACCTTC. Translating gives CASSLTGGRDGYTF.

This chain joins TRBV28 and TRBJ2-7, with a tentative D call TRBD1 (5 bases). V dropped 6 bases and J dropped 3 bases, with 18 bases sitting between them. The germline V gene has CDR1 MDHEN and CDR2 SYDVKM. The CDR3 is 15 amino acids. As DNA, the CDR3 is TGTGCCAGCAGCCGCCACACAGGAAACCTCTACGAGCAGTACTTC. This gives the protein CASSRHTGNLYEQYF.

J is TRBJ1-1 and V is TRBV16, with 8 bases aligning to TRBD1. Germline V gene data show CDR1 as KGHSY and CDR2 as FQNENV. There are 15 residues in the CDR3. With V trimmed by 4 bases and J by 1 base, 5 bases remained unmatched. DNA for the CDR3: TGTGCCAGCAGCCGGACCGGGACAGGGAACACTGAAGCTTTCTTT. It specifies CASSRTGTGNTEAFF.

This chain links TRBV6-5 with TRBJ2-7, with TRBD2 matching 12 bases. CDR3 length: 15 amino acids. With 6 bases clipped from V and 0 bases from J, the junction kept 3 bases outside the gene matches. Germline-derived CDR1 and CDR2 are MNHEY and SVGAGI. CDR3 nucleotides: TGTGCCAGCAGCCGACTAGCGGGGGCCTCCTACGAGCAGTACTTC. It is translated as CASSRLAGASYEQYF.

The chain has TRBV6-5 and TRBJ2-7; D is possibly TRBD2 (5 bases). CDR1 and CDR2 from the germline V gene are MNHEY and SVGAGI. This CDR3 region has 14 residues. The germline V and J ends were trimmed by 6 bases and 2 bases, with 14 bases remaining between them. In nucleotides, the CDR3 is TGTGCCAGCAGCCCCCGGAACGGGGCCTACGAGCAGTACTTC. Translated, it gives CASSPRNGAYEQYF.